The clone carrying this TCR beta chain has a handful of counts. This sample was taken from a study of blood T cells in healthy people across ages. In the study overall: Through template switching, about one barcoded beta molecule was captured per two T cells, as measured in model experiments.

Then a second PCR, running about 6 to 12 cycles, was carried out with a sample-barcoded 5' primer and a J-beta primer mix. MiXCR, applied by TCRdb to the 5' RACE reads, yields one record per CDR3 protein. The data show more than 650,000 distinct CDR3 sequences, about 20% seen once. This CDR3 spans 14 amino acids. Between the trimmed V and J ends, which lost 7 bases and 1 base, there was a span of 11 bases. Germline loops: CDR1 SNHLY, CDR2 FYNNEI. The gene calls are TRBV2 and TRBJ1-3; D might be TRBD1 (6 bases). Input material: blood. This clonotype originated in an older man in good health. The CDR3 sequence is CASNIQGSGNTIYF. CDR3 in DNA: TGTGCCAGCAACATACAGGGTTCTGGAAACACCATATATTTT.